One T cell receptor beta chain is described in this entry. Measured with immunoSEQ multiplex PCR; TCRdb has only the in-frame clones, and not every one. The sample lists roughly 2.2 million clones, over 85% occurring once. This entry is derived from a study of shared clonotypes between healthy human individuals. Study information: CD8 memory received one plate per donor, CD8 naive two, CD4 memory three and CD4 naive three.

CD45RA+ naive and CD45RA-negative memory subsets were separated from CD4+ cells. The clonotype was recovered from a man between 18 and 35 years old in good health. Some clones in this sample may be carry-over from other donors' samples. The sequenced sample consisted of naive CD4+ T cells from PBMCs. The sample's subset: CD45RA+ positively selected.

The CDR3 sequence: CASSWGTSGNTGELFF. The DNA for the CDR3 is TGTGCCAGCAGCTGGGGTACTAGCGGGAACACCGGGGAGCTGTTTTTT. The rearrangement links TRBV5-4 to TRBJ2-2; TRBD2 agrees at 8 bases. The CDR3 consists of 16 residues. Germline V gives CDR1 SGHNT, CDR2 YYREEE (reference sequence). The V and J ends lost 3 bases and 1 base, in that order; junction bases with no gene match: 5.